A selection of T cell receptor beta chains follows, all from one sample in a study of PD-1 blockade in classical Hodgkin lymphoma. Sequencing was performed with immunoSEQ multiplex PCR; in TCRdb, only in-frame clones are kept and a portion is missing. There are about 92,000 clones in the sample; 75% to 85% occur only once, and 15% to 20% lies in the top ten. Sequencing was performed on peripheral blood mononuclear cells (PBMCs), taken before the fourth cycle of nivolumab. The receptors here all came from a human donor with classical Hodgkin lymphoma. Both conserved end residues are part of each CDR3. Each record gives: clone size, J gene, V gene, D gene, CDR3 protein, CDR3 DNA. A D gene is named only where the DNA matches it firmly. Rows give clone size only sometimes, using once, few, many, or a class for an expanded clone.

clone size: NA; J gene: TRBJ2-2; V gene: TRBV5-4; D gene: NA; CDR3 protein: CASSDPGTGTTGELFF; CDR3 DNA: TGTGCCAGCAGCGACCCCGGGACTGGGACCACCGGGGAGCTGTTTTTT
clone size: NA; J gene: TRBJ2-1; V gene: TRBV7-2; D gene: TRBD2; CDR3 protein: CASSLTGTSNEQFF; CDR3 DNA: TGTGCCAGCAGCTTGACCGGGACTAGTAATGAGCAGTTCTTC
clone size: NA; J gene: TRBJ1-2; V gene: TRBV2; D gene: NA; CDR3 protein: CASSVSRTNYGYTF; CDR3 DNA: TGTGCCAGCAGTGTTAGTCGAACTAACTATGGCTACACCTTC
clone size: NA; J gene: TRBJ2-7; V gene: TRBV7-2; D gene: NA; CDR3 protein: CASSLRTDYEQYF; CDR3 DNA: TGTGCCAGCAGCTTGAGGACGGACTACGAGCAGTACTTC
clone size: NA; J gene: TRBJ2-3; V gene: TRBV4-1; D gene: TRBD2; CDR3 protein: CASSLSGLAGGPRADTQYF; CDR3 DNA: TGCGCCAGCAGCCTATCAGGACTAGCGGGAGGGCCCCGCGCAGATACGCAGTATTTT
clone size: NA; J gene: TRBJ1-2; V gene: TRBV7-9; D gene: NA; CDR3 protein: CASSSRQPDIYGYTF; CDR3 DNA: TGTGCCAGCAGCTCCCGACAACCAGACATTTATGGCTACACCTTC
clone size: NA; J gene: TRBJ2-7; V gene: TRBV27; D gene: NA; CDR3 protein: CASSFSARGTSEQYF; CDR3 DNA: TGTGCCAGCAGTTTCTCGGCTAGAGGTACGAGCGAGCAGTACTTC
clone size: NA; J gene: TRBJ2-1; V gene: TRBV9; D gene: NA; CDR3 protein: CASSVAWGSDTYNEQFF; CDR3 DNA: TGTGCCAGCAGCGTAGCCTGGGGTAGCGACACCTACAATGAGCAGTTCTTC
clone size: NA; J gene: TRBJ2-7; V gene: TRBV11-2; D gene: NA; CDR3 protein: CASSLLGPRFF; CDR3 DNA: TGTGCCAGCAGCTTATTAGGGCCCCGCTTCTTC
clone size: NA; J gene: TRBJ2-1; V gene: TRBV5-4; D gene: TRBD2; CDR3 protein: CASSTTSPEFF; CDR3 DNA: TGTGCCAGCAGCACGACTAGCCCAGAGTTCTTC
clone size: NA; J gene: TRBJ1-5; V gene: TRBV9; D gene: TRBD1; CDR3 protein: CASSVGVTGESQHF; CDR3 DNA: TGTGCCAGCAGCGTAGGGGTGACAGGGGAATCCCAGCATTTT
clone size: NA; J gene: TRBJ2-3; V gene: TRBV6-1; D gene: NA; CDR3 protein: CASSESGAIDTQYF; CDR3 DNA: TGTGCCAGCAGTGAATCAGGGGCTATAGATACGCAGTATTTT
clone size: few; J gene: TRBJ2-3; V gene: TRBV29-1; D gene: TRBD2; CDR3 protein: CSVGGLAGGGTQYF; CDR3 DNA: TGCAGCGTGGGGGGACTAGCGGGAGGAGGTACGCAGTATTTT
clone size: NA; J gene: TRBJ2-3; V gene: TRBV5-1; D gene: TRBD2; CDR3 protein: CASSPGERETQYF; CDR3 DNA: TGCGCCAGCAGCCCCGGGGAGCGGGAGACGCAGTATTTT
clone size: NA; J gene: TRBJ2-5; V gene: TRBV10-3; D gene: TRBD2; CDR3 protein: CAISSLAGVSSETQYF; CDR3 DNA: TGTGCCATCAGTTCCTTAGCGGGAGTTTCCTCAGAGACCCAGTACTTC
clone size: NA; J gene: TRBJ2-7; V gene: TRBV28; D gene: TRBD2; CDR3 protein: CASSSFGGGTYEQYF; CDR3 DNA: TGTGCCAGCAGTTCATTCGGGGGGGGAACCTACGAGCAGTACTTC
clone size: NA; J gene: TRBJ2-1; V gene: TRBV7-9; D gene: TRBD2; CDR3 protein: CASSLRELADRGEQFF; CDR3 DNA: TGTGCCAGCAGCCTAAGGGAACTAGCGGACCGAGGTGAGCAGTTCTTC
clone size: once; J gene: TRBJ2-2; V gene: TRBV9; D gene: TRBD2; CDR3 protein: CASSVELAGTTGELFF; CDR3 DNA: TGTGCCAGCAGCGTAGAGTTAGCGGGAACCACCGGGGAGCTGTTTTTT
clone size: NA; J gene: TRBJ1-1; V gene: TRBV6-6; D gene: TRBD1; CDR3 protein: CASGTGGWGEAFF; CDR3 DNA: TGTGCCAGCGGTACAGGGGGCTGGGGTGAAGCTTTCTTT
clone size: NA; J gene: TRBJ2-7; V gene: TRBV15; D gene: TRBD2; CDR3 protein: CATSRDQAGDYEQYF; CDR3 DNA: TGTGCCACCAGCAGAGATCAGGCGGGGGACTACGAGCAGTACTTC
clone size: once; J gene: TRBJ2-1; V gene: TRBV18; D gene: NA; CDR3 protein: CASSPFGDNEQFF; CDR3 DNA: TGTGCCAGCTCACCTTTCGGAGACAATGAGCAGTTCTTC